A selection of T cell receptor beta chains follows, all from one sample in a study of long-term antiretroviral therapy in people with HIV. Sequencing was performed with immunoSEQ multiplex PCR; in TCRdb, only in-frame clones are kept and a portion is missing. Among 35,000 to 45,000 clones listed, 80% were seen once. The sample consisted of unsorted PBMCs, taken 3.4 years after starting antiretroviral therapy. These receptors were collected from a man aged 25-40 years with HIV. Both conserved end residues are part of each CDR3. Fields, in order: V gene, clone size, J gene, D gene, CDR3 DNA, CDR3 protein. The D gene is left open where the match is weak. Expanded clones get a size class; other rows say once, few or many, or leave the size out.

>TRBV6-1|once|TRBJ2-7|-
TGTGCCAGCAGTGTTCAGATCAACTCCTACGAGCAGTACTTC
CASSVQINSYEQYF
>TRBV7-2|-|TRBJ2-3|-
TGTGCCAGCAGCTCCCAGGGGTTCACAGATACGCAGTATTTT
CASSSQGFTDTQYF
>TRBV13|-|TRBJ2-3|-
TGTGCCAGCAGCCTGAGGAAGGGATTAACAGATACGCAGTATTTT
CASSLRKGLTDTQYF
>TRBV6-6|-|TRBJ2-2|TRBD1
TGTGCCAGCAGATCTGACAGGGGGATCGCCGGGGAGCTGTTTTTT
CASRSDRGIAGELFF
>TRBV27|few|TRBJ2-7|-
TGTGCCAGCTCTGTGGCAGGGGTTGGCGAGCAGTACTTC
CASSVAGVGEQYF
>TRBV19|few|TRBJ1-1|-
TGTGCCAGTAGTAGGCCGGTCGGGGACACTGAAGCTTTCTTT
CASSRPVGDTEAFF
>TRBV29-1|-|TRBJ2-3|TRBD2
TGCAGCGTTGGATGGGGCGGGGGTAAGGGTCAGTATGGTACGCAGTATTTT
CSVGWGGGKGQYGTQYF
>TRBV19|few|TRBJ2-3|TRBD1
TGTGCCAGTAGTTTTGCCGGGACAGGGGGCCAAGATACGCAGTATTTT
CASSFAGTGGQDTQYF
>TRBV5-1|-|TRBJ2-1|-
TGCGCCAGCAGCTCGGGCCAGAGGATCAATGAGCAGTTCTTC
CASSSGQRINEQFF
>TRBV28|-|TRBJ1-4|TRBD1
TGTGCCAGCAGTTTTCCGACAGGGGAGAATGAAAAACTGTTTTTT
CASSFPTGENEKLFF
>TRBV5-6|-|TRBJ2-7|-
TGTGCCAGCAGCTTGGGGCAGGGTTTCCACGAGCAGTACTTC
CASSLGQGFHEQYF
>TRBV11-2|-|TRBJ1-5|TRBD1
TGTGCCAGCAGCCGAACAGGGGGCAATCAGCCCCAGCATTTT
CASSRTGGNQPQHF
>TRBV2|-|TRBJ1-2|-
TGTGCCAGCAGTGATGGTCAGGGATTGGGGTATGGCTACACCTTC
CASSDGQGLGYGYTF
>TRBV28|-|TRBJ1-2|-
TGTGCCAGCAGTTTAGGCACTAACTATGGCTACACCTTC
CASSLGTNYGYTF
>TRBV28|once|TRBJ1-5|-
TGTGCCAGCAGACCCTTTGGTAGCAATCAGCCCCAGCATTTT
CASRPFGSNQPQHF
>TRBV6-6|-|TRBJ1-1|TRBD1
TGTGCCAGCAGCCAGGACAGGGCCACTGAAGCTTTCTTT
CASSQDRATEAFF
>TRBV7-2|once|TRBJ2-7|TRBD2
TGTGCCAGCAGCGTGACCGGGACTACTAATTACGAGCAGTACTTC
CASSVTGTTNYEQYF
>TRBV29-1|-|TRBJ1-1|-
TGCAGCGTTAGTATGTTTTCGAACACTGAAGCTTTCTTT
CSVSMFSNTEAFF
>TRBV7-2|-|TRBJ2-2|TRBD2
TGTGCCAGCAGCTCGGGACTAGCGGGAGGGGCCGGGGAGCTGTTTTTT
CASSSGLAGGAGELFF
>TRBV4-2|-|TRBJ2-3|TRBD2
TGTGCCAGCAGCCAAGATATTGCGGCTAGCGGGAGTCCGGGTACGCAGTATTTT
CASSQDIAASGSPGTQYF
>TRBV5-4|once|TRBJ2-3|TRBD2
TGTGCCAGCAGCTTACCCGCCGCGGGAGTAGGAACAGATACGCAGTATTTT
CASSLPAAGVGTDTQYF
>TRBV10-3|-|TRBJ2-7|-
TGTGCCATCAGTGAGTACGACAGGTCCTCTGGCTACGAGCAGTACTTC
CAISEYDRSSGYEQYF
>TRBV7-9|-|TRBJ2-5|-
TGTGCCAGCAGCCATTCTCCAGGGACAGAGACCCAGTACTTC
CASSHSPGTETQYF
>TRBV18|-|TRBJ1-1|-
TGTGCCAGCTCACCGGCGGGTCGGGGCACTGAAGCTTTCTTT
CASSPAGRGTEAFF
>TRBV4-3|-|TRBJ1-5|-
TGCGCCAGCAGCCAAGATTTGGACATAACGGTGCCCCAGCATTTT
CASSQDLDITVPQHF
>TRBV5-5|-|TRBJ1-1|-
TGTGCCAGCAGCTATGAGCAAGACTACACCTTGAACACTGAAGCTTTCTTT
CASSYEQDYTLNTEAFF
>TRBV7-6|-|TRBJ2-2|-
TGTGCCAGCAGCCTCGACGGATCGAACACCGGGGAGCTGTTTTTT
CASSLDGSNTGELFF
>TRBV11-2|-|TRBJ2-5|-
TGTGCCAGCAGCTTAGATCGAGGGAGTTACGAGACCCAGTACTTC
CASSLDRGSYETQYF
>TRBV13|-|TRBJ2-7|TRBD2
TGTGCCAGCAGCTTAACCGGGGGGGGCAACGAGCAGTACTTC
CASSLTGGGNEQYF
>TRBV7-7|-|TRBJ2-2|-
TGTGCTAGCAGCTTAGGGATCGGGGGATACGGCACCGGGGAGCTGTTTTTT
CASSLGIGGYGTGELFF
>TRBV27|-|TRBJ2-3|TRBD2
TGTGCCAGCAGTCCGTCCTCTAGCGGGTGGGATACGCAGTATTTT
CASSPSSSGWDTQYF
>TRBV13|-|TRBJ2-7|TRBD1
TGTGCCAGCAGCCTCGCCGGGACAGGGGCCTACGAGCAGTACTTC
CASSLAGTGAYEQYF
>TRBV4-3|-|TRBJ1-2|-
TGCGCCAGCAGCCAAGTTTGGGGGGGCACCTATGGCTACACCTTC
CASSQVWGGTYGYTF
>TRBV11-2|-|TRBJ2-7|-
TGTGCCAGCAGCTTAGACGAGCAGTACTTC
CASSLDEQYF
>TRBV5-1|-|TRBJ2-1|TRBD2
TGCGCCAGCAGCTTGCAGGCTAGCGGGGGATTCAATGAGCAGTTCTTC
CASSLQASGGFNEQFF
>TRBV6-5|-|TRBJ1-5|-
TGTGCCAGCCTCCAGGTGGGGGGCAATCAGCCCCAGCATTTT
CASLQVGGNQPQHF
>TRBV9|-|TRBJ2-3|TRBD2
TGTGCCAGCAGCCCGCGATCCCCCCTAGCGGGAGGCACGGATACGCAGTATTTT
CASSPRSPLAGGTDTQYF
>TRBV19|-|TRBJ1-3|-
TGTGCCAGTCGCTGGGCTTCTGGAAACACCATATATTTT
CASRWASGNTIYF
>TRBV13|-|TRBJ1-3|-
TGTGCCAGCAGCTTAGGGGGGGTGAACACCATATATTTT
CASSLGGVNTIYF
>TRBV19|-|TRBJ1-2|-
TGTGCCAGTACTCCGTCGGGGGGGACTTATGGCTACACCTTC
CASTPSGGTYGYTF
>TRBV27|once|TRBJ2-5|TRBD2
TGTGCCAGCAGTCGTCTCTTGCGGGAGGGCCTGGAGACCCAGTACTTC
CASSRLLREGLETQYF
>TRBV6-5|-|TRBJ2-7|TRBD1
TGTGCCAGCAGGACTGGGACAGGGAGGCTCCGGGAGCAGTACTTC
CASRTGTGRLREQYF
>TRBV19|-|TRBJ2-7|TRBD2
TGTGCCAGCGAAACCCGACTAGCGGGAGGCGAGCAGTACTTC
CASETRLAGGEQYF
>TRBV19|-|TRBJ1-1|-
TGTGCCAGTAGTGCGGGACATATAAACACTGAAGCTTTCTTT
CASSAGHINTEAFF
>TRBV6-5|few|TRBJ1-4|-
TGTGCCAGCAGTTACCGGCGAAATGAAAAACTGTTTTTT
CASSYRRNEKLFF
>TRBV9|-|TRBJ2-2|-
TGTGCCAGCAGCGTAGAGGGGGTGTTCGGGGAGCTGTTTTTT
CASSVEGVFGELFF
>TRBV7-9|-|TRBJ2-3|TRBD1
TGTGCCAGCAACGACAACAGGGGGCCGGCAGATACGCAGTATTTT
CASNDNRGPADTQYF
>TRBV6-6|-|TRBJ1-2|-
TGTGCCAGCAGTTCAGGGACTTATGGCTACACCTTC
CASSSGTYGYTF
>TRBV28|-|TRBJ2-7|-
TGTGCCAGCAGTTGGACCGGGGACGAGCAGTACTTC
CASSWTGDEQYF
>TRBV29-1|-|TRBJ1-2|-
TGCAGCGTTGAGGCGACCGGATATAACTATGGCTACACCTTC
CSVEATGYNYGYTF
>TRBV5-4|-|TRBJ2-1|-
TGTGCCAGCAGCTTGAATGCGGGGGCGAACTACAATGAGCAGTTCTTC
CASSLNAGANYNEQFF
>TRBV5-6|-|TRBJ1-5|-
TGTGCCAGCAGCTTGAGTCAGGTACGCAATCAGCCCCAGCATTTT
CASSLSQVRNQPQHF
>TRBV5-1|-|TRBJ2-5|TRBD2
TGCGCCAGCAGCCTCCTGACCGGACTAGCGGGAGTAGAGACCCAGTACTTC
CASSLLTGLAGVETQYF
>TRBV6-1|-|TRBJ2-5|-
TGTGCCAGCGAAGCCCCGGGCCACCAAGAGACCCAGTACTTC
CASEAPGHQETQYF